This T cell receptor (beta chain) was recorded in a study of CXCR3-negative and CXCR3-positive naive CD8 T cells. CDR1 LNHDA and CDR2 SQIVND come from the germline V gene (reference sequence). The CDR3 has 13 amino acids. Through 5' RACE with UMI labels, the TRB cDNA libraries were prepared. After re-calling the 5' RACE reads, TCRdb lists one entry per CDR3 protein, DNA absent. This table lists about 130,000 distinct CDR3 sequences. Broader study findings: Hydrophobicity of TRB CDR3s was greater in CXCR3-positive naive cells than in CXCR3-negative naive cells.

Note on this clonotype: The antigen remains unidentified.

Sequenced sample: naive CXCR3+ CD8+ T cells from blood. The subset denotes: CD45RO-CCR7+CD27+CD95- naive CD8+ T cells expressing CXCR3 (TNR3+). This sequence joins TRBV19 and TRBJ1-1. This TCR derives from a human donor in good health. Some clones in this sample may be carry-over from other donors' samples. The CDR3 loop reads CASSIGVNTEAFF.